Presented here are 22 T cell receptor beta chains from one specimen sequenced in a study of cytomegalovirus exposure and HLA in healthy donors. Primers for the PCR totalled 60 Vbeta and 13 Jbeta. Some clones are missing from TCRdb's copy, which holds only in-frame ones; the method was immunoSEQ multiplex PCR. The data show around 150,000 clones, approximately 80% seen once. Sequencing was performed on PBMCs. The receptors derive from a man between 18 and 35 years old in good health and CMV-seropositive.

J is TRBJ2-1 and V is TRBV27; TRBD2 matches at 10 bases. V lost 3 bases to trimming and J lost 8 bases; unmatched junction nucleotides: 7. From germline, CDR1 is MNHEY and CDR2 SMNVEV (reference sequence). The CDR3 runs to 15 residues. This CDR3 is CASSFLAGGLDEQFF. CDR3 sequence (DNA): TGTGCCAGCAGTTTTTTAGCGGGAGGATTGGATGAGCAGTTCTTC.

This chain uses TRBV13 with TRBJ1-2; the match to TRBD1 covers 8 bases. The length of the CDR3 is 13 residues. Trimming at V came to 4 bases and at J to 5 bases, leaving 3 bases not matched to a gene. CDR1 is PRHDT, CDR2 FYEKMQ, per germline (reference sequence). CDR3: CASSSWTGYGYTF. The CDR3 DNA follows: TGTGCCAGCAGCTCTTGGACAGGGTATGGCTACACCTTC.

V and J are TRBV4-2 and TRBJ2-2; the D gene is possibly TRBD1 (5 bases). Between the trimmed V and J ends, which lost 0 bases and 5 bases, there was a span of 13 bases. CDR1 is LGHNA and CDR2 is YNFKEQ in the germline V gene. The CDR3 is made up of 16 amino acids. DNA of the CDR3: TGTGCCAGCAGCCAAGATTTAGGGGTTAGAACCGGGGAGCTGTTTTTT. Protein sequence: CASSQDLGVRTGELFF.

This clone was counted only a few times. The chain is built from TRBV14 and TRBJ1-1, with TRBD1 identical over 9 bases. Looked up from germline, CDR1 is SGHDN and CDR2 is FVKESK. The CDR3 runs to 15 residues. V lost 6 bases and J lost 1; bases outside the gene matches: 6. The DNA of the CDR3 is TGTGCCAGCAGTCGGTACAGGGGGCCGAACACTGAAGCTTTCTTT. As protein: CASSRYRGPNTEAFF.

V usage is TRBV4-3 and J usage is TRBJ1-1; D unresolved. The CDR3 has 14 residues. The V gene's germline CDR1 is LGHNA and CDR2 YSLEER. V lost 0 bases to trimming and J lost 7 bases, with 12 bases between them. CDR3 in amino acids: CASSQESLGVEAFF. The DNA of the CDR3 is TGCGCCAGCAGCCAAGAGAGTCTCGGGGTTGAAGCTTTCTTT.

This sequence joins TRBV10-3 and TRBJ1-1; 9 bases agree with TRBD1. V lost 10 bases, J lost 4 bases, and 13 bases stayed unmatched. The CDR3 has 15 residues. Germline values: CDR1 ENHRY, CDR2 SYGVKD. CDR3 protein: CASGGTGRGGTEAFF. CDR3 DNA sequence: TGTGCCAGCGGGGGGACAGGGAGGGGGGGCACTGAAGCTTTCTTT.

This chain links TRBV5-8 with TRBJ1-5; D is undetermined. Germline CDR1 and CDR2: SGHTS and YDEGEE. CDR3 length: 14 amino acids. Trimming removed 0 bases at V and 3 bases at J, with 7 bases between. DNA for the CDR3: TGTGCCAGCAGCTTGGGCCCCTACAATCAGCCCCAGCATTTT. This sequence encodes CASSLGPYNQPQHF.

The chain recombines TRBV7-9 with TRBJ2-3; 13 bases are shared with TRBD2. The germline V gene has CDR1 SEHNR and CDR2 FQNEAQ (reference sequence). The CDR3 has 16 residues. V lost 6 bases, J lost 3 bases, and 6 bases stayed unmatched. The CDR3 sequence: CASRPRTSGGTDTQYF. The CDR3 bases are TGTGCCAGCAGACCAAGGACTAGCGGGGGAACAGATACGCAGTATTTT.

The DNA of the CDR3 is TGTGCCAGCACCCCGACAGGAACTTACTCTGGAAACACCATATATTTT. Protein product: CASTPTGTYSGNTIYF. The chain couples TRBV7-9 to TRBJ1-3, with D perhaps matching TRBD1 (6 bases). CDR3 size: 16 residues. Germline V CDR1 and CDR2: SEHNR, FQNEAQ (reference sequence). Between the trimmed V and J ends, which lost 7 bases and 0 bases, there was a span of 16 bases.

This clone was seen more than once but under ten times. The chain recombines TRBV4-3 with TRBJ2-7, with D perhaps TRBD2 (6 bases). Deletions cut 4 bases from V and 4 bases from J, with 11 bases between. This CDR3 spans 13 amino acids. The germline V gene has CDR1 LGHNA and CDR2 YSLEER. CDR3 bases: TGCGCCAGCAGCCCCCCGGGGGATTACGAGCAGTACTTC. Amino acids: CASSPPGDYEQYF.

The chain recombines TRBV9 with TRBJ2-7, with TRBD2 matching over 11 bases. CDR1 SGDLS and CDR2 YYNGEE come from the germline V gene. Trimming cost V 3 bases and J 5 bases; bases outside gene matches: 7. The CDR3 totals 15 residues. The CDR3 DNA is TGTGCCAGCAGCGGCAGTAGCGGGGGGGCCAACGAGCAGTACTTC. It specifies CASSGSSGGANEQYF.

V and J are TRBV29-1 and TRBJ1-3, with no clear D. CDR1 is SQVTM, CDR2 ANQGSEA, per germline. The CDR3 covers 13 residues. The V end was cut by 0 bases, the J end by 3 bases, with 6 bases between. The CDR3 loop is CSVEDRGGNTIYF. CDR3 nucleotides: TGCAGCGTTGAAGATCGGGGTGGAAACACCATATATTTT.

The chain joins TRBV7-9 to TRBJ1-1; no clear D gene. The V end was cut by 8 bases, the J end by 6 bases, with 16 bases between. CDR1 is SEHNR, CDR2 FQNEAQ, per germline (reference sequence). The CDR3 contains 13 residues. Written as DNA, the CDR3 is TGTGCCAGCTGCCGGTGGTCGGAGGCTGAAGCTTTCTTT. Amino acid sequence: CASCRWSEAEAFF.

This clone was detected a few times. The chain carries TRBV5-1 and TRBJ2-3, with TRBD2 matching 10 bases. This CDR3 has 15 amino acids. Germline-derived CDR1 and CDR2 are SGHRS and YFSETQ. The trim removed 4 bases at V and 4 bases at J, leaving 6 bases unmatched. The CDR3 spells CASSPGTSVPDTQYF. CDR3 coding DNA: TGCGCCAGCAGCCCCGGGACTAGCGTACCAGATACGCAGTATTTT.

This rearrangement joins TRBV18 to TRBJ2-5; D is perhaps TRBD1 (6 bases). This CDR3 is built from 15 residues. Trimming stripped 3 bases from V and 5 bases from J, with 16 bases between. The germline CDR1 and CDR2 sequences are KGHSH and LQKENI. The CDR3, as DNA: TGTGCCAGCTCACCTCTACTGGGGGCCGGGGAGACCCAGTACTTC. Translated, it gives CASSPLLGAGETQYF.

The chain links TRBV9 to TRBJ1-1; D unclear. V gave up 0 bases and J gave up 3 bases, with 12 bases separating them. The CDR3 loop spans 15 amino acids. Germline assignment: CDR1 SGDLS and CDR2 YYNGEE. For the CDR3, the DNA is TGTGCCAGCAGCGTAGATCCGGGAGGAGACACTGAAGCTTTCTTT. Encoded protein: CASSVDPGGDTEAFF.

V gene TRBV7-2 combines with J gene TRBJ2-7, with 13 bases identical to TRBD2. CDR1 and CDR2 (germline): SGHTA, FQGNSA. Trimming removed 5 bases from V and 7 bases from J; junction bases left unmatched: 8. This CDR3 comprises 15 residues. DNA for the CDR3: TGTGCCAGCAGCCTCGGACTAGCGGGAGTTAGGGAGCAGTACTTC. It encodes CASSLGLAGVREQYF.

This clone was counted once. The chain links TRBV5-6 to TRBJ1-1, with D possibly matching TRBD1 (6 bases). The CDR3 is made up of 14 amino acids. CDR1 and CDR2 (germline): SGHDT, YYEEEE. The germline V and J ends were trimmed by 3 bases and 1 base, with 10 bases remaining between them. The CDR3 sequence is CASSSLQGNTEAFF. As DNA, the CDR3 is TGTGCCAGCAGCTCACTACAGGGGAACACTGAAGCTTTCTTT.

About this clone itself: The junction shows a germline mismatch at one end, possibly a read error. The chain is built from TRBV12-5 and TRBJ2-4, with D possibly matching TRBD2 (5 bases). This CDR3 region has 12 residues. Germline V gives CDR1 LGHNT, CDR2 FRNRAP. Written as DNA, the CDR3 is TGTGCTAGTGGTTTGGCGGGAAACAGTCAGTACTTC. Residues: CASGLAGNSQYF.

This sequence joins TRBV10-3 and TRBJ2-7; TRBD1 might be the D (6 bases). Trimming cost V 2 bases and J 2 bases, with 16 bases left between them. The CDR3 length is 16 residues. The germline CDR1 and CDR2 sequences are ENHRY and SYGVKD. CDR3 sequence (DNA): TGTGCCATCAGTGAGACAGGGATCAGCGTTGCCTACGAGCAGTACTTC. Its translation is CAISETGISVAYEQYF.

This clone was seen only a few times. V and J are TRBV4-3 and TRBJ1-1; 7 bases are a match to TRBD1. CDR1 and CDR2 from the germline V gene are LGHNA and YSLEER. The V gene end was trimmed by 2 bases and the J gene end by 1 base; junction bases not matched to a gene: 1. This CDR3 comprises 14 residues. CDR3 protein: CASSQHRGNTEAFF. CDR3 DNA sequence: TGCGCCAGCAGCCAACACAGGGGGAACACTGAAGCTTTCTTT.

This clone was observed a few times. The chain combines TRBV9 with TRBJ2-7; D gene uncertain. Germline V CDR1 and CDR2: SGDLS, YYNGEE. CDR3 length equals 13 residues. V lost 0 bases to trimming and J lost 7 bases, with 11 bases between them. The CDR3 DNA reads TGTGCCAGCAGCGTAGGAAACTCCCTGGAGCAGTACTTC. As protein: CASSVGNSLEQYF.